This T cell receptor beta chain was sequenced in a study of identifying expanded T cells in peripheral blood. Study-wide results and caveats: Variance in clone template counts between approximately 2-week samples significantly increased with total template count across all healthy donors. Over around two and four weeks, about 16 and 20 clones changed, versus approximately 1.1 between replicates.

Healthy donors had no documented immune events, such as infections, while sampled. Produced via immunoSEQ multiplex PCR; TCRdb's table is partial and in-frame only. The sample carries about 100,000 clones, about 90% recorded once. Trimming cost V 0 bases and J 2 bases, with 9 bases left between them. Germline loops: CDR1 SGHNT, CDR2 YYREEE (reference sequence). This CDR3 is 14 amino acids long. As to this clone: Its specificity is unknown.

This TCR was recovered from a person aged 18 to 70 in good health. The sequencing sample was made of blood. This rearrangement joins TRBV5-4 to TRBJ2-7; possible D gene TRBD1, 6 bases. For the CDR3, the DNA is TGTGCCAGCAGCTTGGGGACAGCCCCCTACGAGCAGTACTTC. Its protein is CASSLGTAPYEQYF.